The 21 T cell receptor beta chains below all came from one sample that was sequenced in a study of shared T cell receptors in the human thymus. Method: immunoSEQ multiplex PCR; TCRdb's copy keeps in-frame clones and lacks some. The sample consists of 630,000 or so clones, around 87% of them appearing once. The same data also went into a second study, on human thymus T cells.

The sample taken for sequencing was thymocytes. Receptors originate from a boy under two years old with a congenital heart defect.

In its sample, this clone was seen a few times. The J gene is TRBJ1-1, the V gene TRBV5-1; tentatively, D is TRBD1 (5 bases). V was cut by 4 bases and J by 1 base, with 14 bases left in between. The CDR3 is 15 residues long. Germline values: CDR1 SGHRS, CDR2 YFSETQ. CDR3 sequence reads: CASSTRQFPNTEAFF. As DNA, the CDR3 is TGCGCCAGCAGCACCAGACAGTTTCCGAACACTGAAGCTTTCTTT.

The chain links TRBV30 to TRBJ1-3; 7 bases are a match to TRBD1. CDR1 GTSNPN and CDR2 SVGIG come from the germline V gene (reference sequence). V lost 2 bases, J lost 0 bases, and 16 bases stayed unmatched. This CDR3 contains 19 residues. The CDR3 sequence is CAWSPKTGTANTSGNTIYF. The CDR3 coding sequence is TGTGCCTGGAGTCCAAAGACCGGGACAGCGAACACCTCTGGAAACACCATATATTTT.

This sequence joins TRBV6-5 and TRBJ1-1; D remains ambiguous. The germline V and J ends were trimmed by 2 bases and 8 bases, with 6 bases remaining between them. Germline assignment: CDR1 MNHEY and CDR2 SVGAGI. There are 11 residues in the CDR3. The CDR3 loop is CASSYGGEAFF. The CDR3 bases are TGTGCCAGCAGTTACGGCGGAGAAGCTTTCTTT.

The chain employs TRBV5-1 and TRBJ2-1, with 11 bases fitting TRBD2. CDR1 and CDR2 from the germline V gene are SGHRS and YFSETQ. This CDR3 comprises 16 residues. V trimming: 1 base; J trimming: 8 bases; junction bases outside the gene matches: 8. CDR3 protein: CASSLYVAGGPDEQFF. Written as DNA, the CDR3 is TGCGCCAGCAGCTTGTATGTAGCGGGGGGGCCTGATGAGCAGTTCTTC.

V gene TRBV30 combines with J gene TRBJ1-3; 9 bases are a match to TRBD1. In germline, CDR1 is GTSNPN, CDR2 SVGIG (reference sequence). The CDR3 has 15 residues. V trimming: 3 bases; J trimming: 1 base; junction bases outside the gene matches: 4. This CDR3 reads CAWRGQGPSGNTIYF. The DNA for the CDR3 is TGTGCCTGGAGGGGACAGGGCCCATCTGGAAACACCATATATTTT.

This clone was picked up one time. Other DNA sequences from this sample encode an identical CDR3 as well. This chain joins TRBV2 and TRBJ1-6; 7 nucleotides line up with TRBD1. This CDR3 has 14 residues. The germline V gene has CDR1 SNHLY and CDR2 FYNNEI. The junction had 9 bases not matched to a gene; V was cut back by 6 bases and J by 10 bases. CDR3 protein: CASSADRVGSPLHF. In nucleotides, the CDR3 is TGTGCCAGCAGCGCCGACAGGGTGGGATCACCCCTCCACTTT.

The chain joins TRBV6-1 to TRBJ2-3; 11 bases agree with TRBD2. Losses at the gene ends were 4 bases for V and 4 bases for J; bases not matched to a gene: 7. This CDR3 is 16 amino acids long. Germline V gene sequence: CDR1 MNHNS, CDR2 SASEGT. The CDR3 is CASSATSGEAPDTQYF. CDR3 nucleotides: TGTGCCAGCAGTGCGACTAGCGGGGAGGCTCCAGATACGCAGTATTTT.

This clone was observed a few times. This sequence joins TRBV7-6 and TRBJ2-7, with D perhaps TRBD1 (5 bases). The V end lost 0 bases, the J end lost 3 bases, and 9 bases lay between the germline ends. The germline gives CDR1 SGHVS, CDR2 FNYEAQ. The CDR3 is 14 residues long. For the CDR3, the DNA is TGTGCCAGCAGCTTAGCGAACGACAGCTACGAGCAGTACTTC. This translates into CASSLANDSYEQYF.

About this clone: The same CDR3 is also encoded by other DNA sequences in this sample. The chain combines TRBV28 with TRBJ1-1; D remains unclear. The CDR3 extends over 13 amino acids. The V gene lost 6 bases and the J gene lost 1 base, with 9 bases spanning the gap. Germline V gives CDR1 MDHEN, CDR2 SYDVKM. The CDR3 DNA sequence: TGTGCCAGCAGCCTGGGGAGGAACACTGAAGCTTTCTTT. It translates to CASSLGRNTEAFF.

The chain combines TRBV10-3 with TRBJ2-5, with D perhaps matching TRBD2 (5 bases). V was shortened by 11 bases and J by 4 bases, with 14 bases between the two germline ends. There are 12 residues in the CDR3. From germline, CDR1 is ENHRY and CDR2 SYGVKD. CDR3 DNA: TGTGCCTCCCGTACTAGTGGAGAGACCCAGTACTTC. The encoded protein is CASRTSGETQYF.

This clone was counted once. Other DNA sequences in this sample translate to the same CDR3. The chain uses TRBV27 and TRBJ2-7; TRBD1 aligns across 10 bases. With 8 bases clipped from V and 2 bases from J, the junction kept 3 bases outside the gene matches. Germline CDR1 is MNHEY and CDR2 is SMNVEV (reference sequence). CDR3 length equals 13 residues. CDR3 loop: CASRQGAPYEQYF. In DNA form, the CDR3 reads TGTGCCAGCCGACAGGGGGCCCCCTACGAGCAGTACTTC.

The V and J genes are TRBV19 and TRBJ2-1, with TRBD1 matching over 7 bases. The CDR3 loop spans 18 amino acids. CDR1 is LNHDA, CDR2 SQIVND, per germline (reference sequence). V shed 6 bases, J shed 0 bases, and the junction held 14 bases outside the gene matches. The CDR3 region has the DNA TGTGCCAGTAGGGCCCCGACAGGGCCCCTAGACTCCTACAATGAGCAGTTCTTC. Translated, it gives CASRAPTGPLDSYNEQFF.

The chain couples TRBV4-3 to TRBJ2-1, with D possibly being TRBD2 (5 bases). V lost 0 bases to trimming and J lost 6 bases, with 15 bases between them. Germline CDR1 and CDR2: LGHNA and YSLEER. This CDR3 is 16 amino acids long. CDR3 nucleotides: TGCGCCAGCAGCCAAGAGGAGCAGCCACTAGGCAATGAGCAGTTCTTC. Translation: CASSQEEQPLGNEQFF.

V gene TRBV5-1 combines with J gene TRBJ1-2; D gene unclear. The CDR3 extends over 11 amino acids. From germline, CDR1 is SGHRS and CDR2 YFSETQ. Trimming cost V 0 bases and J 7 bases, with 4 bases left between them. CDR3 sequence: CASSLGGGYTF. For the CDR3, the DNA is TGCGCCAGCAGCTTGGGAGGTGGCTACACCTTC.

The V gene is TRBV5-6, the J gene TRBJ1-1; no reliable D call. V was clipped by 7 bases and J by 0 bases, with 13 bases between them. The CDR3 is 14 residues long. Germline CDR1 SGHDT, CDR2 YYEEEE. CDR3: CASGGQTLNTEAFF. The CDR3 DNA is TGTGCCAGCGGCGGGCAGACATTGAACACTGAAGCTTTCTTT.

The chain recombines TRBV9 with TRBJ2-3; D is unresolved. The CDR3 length is 12 residues. CDR1 is SGDLS and CDR2 is YYNGEE in the germline V gene. V was cut by 1 base and J by 11 bases, with 11 bases left in between. CDR3 nucleotides: TGTGCCAGCAGCGTAAATCCCTCAGAGCAGTATTTT. Protein product: CASSVNPSEQYF.

This chain links TRBV13 with TRBJ2-7, with 12 bases lining up with TRBD2. This CDR3 is built from 15 residues. Losses at the gene ends were 4 bases for V and 7 bases for J; bases not matched to a gene: 8. Germline CDR1 reads PRHDT; CDR2 reads FYEKMQ (reference sequence). The CDR3 region has the DNA TGTGCCAGCAGCTACAGACTAGCGGGAGATGGGGAGCAGTACTTC. As protein: CASSYRLAGDGEQYF.

The J gene is TRBJ2-3, the V gene TRBV7-2, with 11 bases identical to TRBD2. V was clipped by 1 base and J by 2 bases; unmatched bases: 5. Looked up from germline, CDR1 is SGHTA and CDR2 is FQGNSA. The CDR3 runs to 17 residues. Here the CDR3 DNA reads TGTGCCAGCAGCTTAGGGCTAGCGGGAGGCTCCACAGATACGCAGTATTTT. Translating it yields CASSLGLAGGSTDTQYF. Filled out from reference TRBV7-2 and TRBJ2-3, the complete variable domain reads GAGVSQSPSNKVTEKGKDVELRCDPISGHTALYWYRQSLGQGLEFLIYFQGNSAPDKSGLPSDRFSAERTGGSVSTLTIQRTQQEDSAVYLCASSLGLAGGSTDTQYFGPGTRLTVL.

This rearrangement joins TRBV10-2 to TRBJ2-7; 7 nucleotides align to TRBD1. The CDR3 length is 13 residues. V trimming: 8 bases; J trimming: 4 bases; junction bases outside the gene matches: 8. Per the germline V gene, CDR1 is WSHSY and CDR2 is SAAADI. Here the CDR3 DNA reads TGCGCCAGCGCCCGGACAGGCGGGTACGAGCAGTACTTC. It codes for CASARTGGYEQYF.

The V call is TRBV15, the J call TRBJ2-7; perhaps TRBD1 as D (6 bases). V dropped 0 bases and J dropped 4 bases, with 19 bases sitting between them. There are 17 residues in the CDR3. The germline CDR1 and CDR2 sequences are LNHNV and YYDKDF (reference sequence). The CDR3 coding sequence is TGTGCCACCAGCAGAGAATTTCGTTTTGACAGGTGGTACGAGCAGTACTTC. It yields the protein CATSREFRFDRWYEQYF.

Remarks on this clone: The junction departs from germline at one end; a sequencing error may be responsible. Additional DNA sequences in this sample encode the identical CDR3. The V gene is TRBV13, the J gene TRBJ1-6; D gene unclear. The CDR3 is 14 amino acids. Germline V lookup: CDR1 PRHDT, CDR2 FYEKMQ (reference sequence). CDR3 sequence (DNA): TGTGCCAGCAGCCCCATCTCCTATAATTCCCCCCTCCACTTT. This codes for CASSPISYNSPLHF.